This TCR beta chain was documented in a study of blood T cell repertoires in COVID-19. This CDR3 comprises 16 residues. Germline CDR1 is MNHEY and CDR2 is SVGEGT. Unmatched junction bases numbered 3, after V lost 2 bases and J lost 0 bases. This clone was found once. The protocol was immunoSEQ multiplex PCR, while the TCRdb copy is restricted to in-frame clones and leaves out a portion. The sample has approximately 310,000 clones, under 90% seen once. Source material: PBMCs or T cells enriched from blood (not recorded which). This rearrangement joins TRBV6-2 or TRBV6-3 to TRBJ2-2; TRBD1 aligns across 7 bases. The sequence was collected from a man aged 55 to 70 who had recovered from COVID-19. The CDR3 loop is CASSYAGTANTGELFF. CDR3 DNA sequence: TGTGCCAGCAGTTACGCCGGGACAGCGAACACCGGGGAGCTGTTTTTT.